This T cell receptor beta chain was sequenced during a study of T cells in Graves' hyperthyroidism and ophthalmopathy (dated by TCRdb to about 2019). Some background on the complete study: Peripheral blood samples were taken at the time of initial diagnosis, prior to any treatment. TCR V-J signatures able to tell the groups apart were searched for in a discovery cohort of some 100 patients, of whom over 40 had Graves' ophthalmopathy and about 55 had stable Graves' hyperthyroidism. Prospective prediction of ophthalmopathy was tested in an independent validation cohort of fewer than 20 hyperthyroidism patients and 17 patients who later progressed to ophthalmopathy. The roughly 100 discovery patients were randomly divided into training and test sets at a 7:3 ratio. The study also compared thyroid tissue and blood T-cell repertoires from five or six Graves' hyperthyroidism patients. After sampling, hyperthyroidism patients received methimazole starting at 30 mg daily, and ophthalmopathy patients received high-dose intravenous methylprednisolone. TCR Vbeta CDR3 sequencing of 135 peripheral blood samples (roughly 43 ophthalmopathy, 75 to 80 hyperthyroidism and approximately 17 progressor patients) is reported in the paper. Findings and caveats that apply to the study as a whole: Most expanded thyroid clonotypes (frequency above 0.001) were also detected in blood, suggesting blood repertoires may reflect thyroid immune responses. During validation, the model predicted progression to ophthalmopathy a median of approximately 6.5 months ahead of onset, with approximately 71% sensitivity and almost 75% specificity. A 13 V-J signature model separated ophthalmopathy from stable hyperthyroidism, with roughly 88% sensitivity and roughly 81% specificity in cross-validation and 80%/75% in testing. No statistical method was used to fix the sample size in advance, and group allocation was not hidden from the investigators.

The CDR3 goes from the cysteine to the phenylalanine over 14 residues. Only the CDR3 portion is preserved as DNA: 42 bases, with reading frame beginning at the first base. In the germline V gene (reference sequence), CDR1 corresponds to LNHDA and CDR2 to SQIVND. The junction shows trimming of 2 bases on V and 5 bases on J, and the gene matches do not reach 5 bases of it. Amplification of TCR beta CDR3 regions was carried out from RNA transcripts. A first-round RT-PCR of the TCR CDR3 used the HTBI primer set with the Qiagen OneStep RT-PCR kit. Libraries were constructed in a second round of multiplex PCR, after which size selection and purification were performed. Sequencing of the libraries was done on an Illumina HiSeq2000 using paired-end 100 bp reads. The authors' analysis ran thus. SOAPnuke was used to process the raw data, removing reads that contained adapters or uncalled bases, had a mean Phred below 15, or lacked an exact match to the constant primer or identifier. High-quality paired reads were merged with COPE v1.2.5, and unique nucleotide sequences were defined as clonotypes. Clonotypes were aligned to IMGT TRBV, TRBD and TRBJ reference segments using MiTCR v1.1. Only V-J combinations with frequency above 0.0001, covering about 99% of repertoires, were analysed. A TCS score was defined as the ratio between F50 (clonal expansion) and ExV (chaos), using BLOSUM62-based TCRdist between CDR3 peptides within each V-J. Welch's t-statistics and random forest reduced around 520 V-J features to 10 to 15, which were used in a naive Bayes classifier (R e1071). Through fastp at Q25 and MiXCR, TCRdb rebuilt clones from the public reads, retaining in-frame beta chains. Rows merge per CDR3 protein into single entries with the most common DNA and genes. V and J calls and clone size were set by TCRdb, not the authors. The sample data list about 360,000 distinct CDR3 sequences, and around 25% of these were observed just once. 70% to 75% of the sample rests with the top ten.

In this sample, this clonotype turned up a few times. The target of this receptor is not known. Within one base of it there is no much larger clone, and no base qualities were kept. Stable Graves' hyperthyroidism was defined as the absence of progression to ophthalmopathy over 18 months of follow-up. The hyperthyroidism patients were between 18 and 65 years old and newly diagnosed, with a disease duration of less than 2 months. Exclusion was applied to patients with uncontrolled infections, other autoimmune diseases, pregnancy or lactation. Diagnoses were established on the basis of clinical symptoms, serum thyroxine and TRAb, thyroid ultrasound, and orbital computed tomography. Ficoll-Paque density gradient centrifugation was used to isolate PBMCs from 8 to 10 ml of fresh peripheral blood. Total RNA was extracted with Trizol reagent, and quality was checked on an Agilent 2100 Bioanalyzer.

The sequence is built from TRBV19 and TRBJ1-1, and 7 junction bases match TRBD1. The material sequenced was blood. The sequence came from a man between 45 and 60 years old with Graves' hyperthyroidism. The CDR3 in this case is CASSIQTGRTEAFF. The DNA sequence is as follows: TGTGCCAGTAGTATACAGACAGGGAGGACTGAAGCTTTCTTT.